This T cell receptor beta chain was recorded in a study of tumor and adjacent non-tumor tissue in lung cancer. With respect to this clonotype: Antigen: not known. Mismatch with germline at one junction end may stem from a read error.

Study results and limitations: Normal lung showed higher cumulative top 100 clone frequency than tumor.

The template was RNA from unsorted bulk tissue. This non-tumor lung sample came from over 3 cm beyond the tumor edge. The CDR3 is made up of 15 amino acids. The germline gives CDR1 SGHAT, CDR2 FQNNGV. TCRbeta libraries were built with three rounds of nested PCR, modified from ARM-PCR. TCRdb reprocessed the multiplex PCR reads via MiXCR and lists one record per CDR3 protein. This sample has approximately 80,000 distinct CDR3 sequences, with approximately 80% found just once. The TCR was taken from a man aged 55-75 years with non-small cell lung cancer. Input material: distant non-tumor lung tissue. V usage is TRBV11-2 and J usage is TRBJ1-6; D is possibly TRBD1 (5 bases). CDR3 sequence (DNA): TGTGTCAGCAGCTTAGACAGAAGACATAATTCATCCCTCCACTTT. Translation: CVSSLDRRHNSSLHF.